The T cell receptor (beta chain) under discussion was sequenced for a study of blood T cell repertoires in COVID-19 (dated by TCRdb to 2020 to 2021). Turning to the overall study: Samples from collaborators originated in the United States, Italy and Spain and spanned both the acute and convalescent phases of COVID-19. Where HLA class I and class II types were available, the types were taken from metadata supplied by the sample provider, not from assay-based typing. The material from the prospective study consisted of cDNA or gDNA derived from T cells, B-cell-depleted T cells, or PBMCs. The repertoires were released in a freely available public database intended as a resource for research on the immune response to SARS-CoV-2. Deeply sampled blood TCRbeta repertoires from subjects exposed to, actively infected with, or recovered from COVID-19 were included in the dataset. The sample metadata nearly always contained a de-identified subject ID, COVID-19 status, age in years and sex. The samples were drawn from the first 160 participants of the ongoing ImmuneRACE study and from over a thousand subjects provided by 6 global collaborators.

The trim is 5 bases for V and 3 bases for J, with a gap of 8 bases between the germline ends. In the germline V gene, CDR1 corresponds to SNHLY and CDR2 to FYNNEI. The CDR3 measures 13 amino acids from cysteine to phenylalanine. Only CDR3 DNA remains: 39 bases, in frame from the first base. Findings and caveats that apply to the study as a whole: The amount of clinical and demographic metadata varied by source and participant and was provided uncurated.

At one collaborating source in Seattle, patients were enrolled during active infection and were followed longitudinally through the course of disease. The collaborating institutions used their own protocols to collect whole blood in K2EDTA tubes. For TCRbeta analysis, collaborator samples were shipped as frozen whole blood, as isolated PBMCs, or as DNA extracted from either sample type. TCRbeta CDR3 regions were amplified from genomic DNA using the immunoSEQ Assay, a bias-controlled multiplex PCR. On the authors' methods: The number of nucleated cells in each sample was estimated by amplification of reference gene primers within the assay. To quantify the absolute abundance of each unique TCRbeta CDR3 rearrangement, sequence reads were collapsed and filtered. For each sample, productive Simpson clonality was calculated by taking the square root of Simpson's diversity index across productive rearrangements. TCRdb retrieved this table from immuneACCESS and kept in-frame rearrangements only. Not all clones are present; in checked studies, unresolved V genes account for under half, and no reason is known for the remainder. That table supplies the V and J calls and clone size; D and trimming were determined from the DNA. Recorded for this sample are 200,000 to 300,000 clones; more than 75% of them occurred a single time. More than 4.5% of the sample goes to the ten largest clones.

For this clone: The clone's antigen remains unknown. Base qualities are not recorded, but no much larger clone differs from it by a single base.

The sequence joins TRBV2 to TRBJ2-1; a tentative D match to TRBD2 spans 6 bases. The specimen was peripheral blood. This clonotype was obtained from a woman aged 60 to 75 with COVID-19, enrolled during active disease. Here the CDR3 is given as CASSIADYNEQFF. The base sequence is TGTGCCAGCAGTATAGCGGACTACAATGAGCAGTTCTTC.